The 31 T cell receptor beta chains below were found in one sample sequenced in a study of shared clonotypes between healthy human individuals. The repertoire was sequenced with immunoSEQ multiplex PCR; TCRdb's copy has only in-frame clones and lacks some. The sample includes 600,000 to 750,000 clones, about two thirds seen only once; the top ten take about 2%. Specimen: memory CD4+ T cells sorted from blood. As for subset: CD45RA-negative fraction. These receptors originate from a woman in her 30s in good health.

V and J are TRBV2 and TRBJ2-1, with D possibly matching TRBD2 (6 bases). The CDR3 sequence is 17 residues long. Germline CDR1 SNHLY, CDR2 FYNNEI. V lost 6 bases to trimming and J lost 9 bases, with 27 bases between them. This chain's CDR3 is CASRRRQSRERFGEQFF. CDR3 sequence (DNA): TGTGCCAGCAGGAGGCGGCAGAGCCGGGAGAGATTCGGTGAGCAGTTCTTC.

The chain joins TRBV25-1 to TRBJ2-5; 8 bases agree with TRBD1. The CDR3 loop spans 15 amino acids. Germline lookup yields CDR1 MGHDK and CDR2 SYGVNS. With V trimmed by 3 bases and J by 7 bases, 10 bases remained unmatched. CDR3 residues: CASSEVSGGVGTQYF. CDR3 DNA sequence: TGTGCCAGCAGTGAGGTGTCAGGGGGCGTGGGGACCCAGTACTTC.

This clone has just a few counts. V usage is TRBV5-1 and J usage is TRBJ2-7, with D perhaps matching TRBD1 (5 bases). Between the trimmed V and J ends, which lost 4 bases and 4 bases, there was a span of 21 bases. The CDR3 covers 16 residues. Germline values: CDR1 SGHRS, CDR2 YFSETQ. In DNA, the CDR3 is TGCGCCAGCAGCCCAGGAATGGGGCAGGGATTTTACGAGCAGTACTTC. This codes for CASSPGMGQGFYEQYF.

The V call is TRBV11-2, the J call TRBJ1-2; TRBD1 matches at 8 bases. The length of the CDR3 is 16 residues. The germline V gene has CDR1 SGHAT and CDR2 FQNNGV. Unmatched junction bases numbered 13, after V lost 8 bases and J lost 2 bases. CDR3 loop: CASSRTGTGLNYGYTF. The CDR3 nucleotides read TGTGCCAGCTCTAGGACCGGGACAGGATTAAACTATGGCTACACCTTC.

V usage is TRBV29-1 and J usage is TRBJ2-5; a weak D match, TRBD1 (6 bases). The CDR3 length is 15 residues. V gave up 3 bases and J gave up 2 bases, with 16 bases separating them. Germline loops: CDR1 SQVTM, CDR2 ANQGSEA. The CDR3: CSVEWLLGAQETQYF. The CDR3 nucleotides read TGCAGCGTTGAGTGGTTGTTGGGGGCTCAAGAGACCCAGTACTTC.

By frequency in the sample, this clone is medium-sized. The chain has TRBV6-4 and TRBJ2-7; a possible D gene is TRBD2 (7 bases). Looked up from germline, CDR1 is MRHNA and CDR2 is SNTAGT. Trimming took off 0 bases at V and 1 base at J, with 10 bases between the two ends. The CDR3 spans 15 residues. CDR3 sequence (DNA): TGTGCCAGCAGTGACTCAGAGGGGGGGTCCTACGAGCAGTACTTC. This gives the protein CASSDSEGGSYEQYF.

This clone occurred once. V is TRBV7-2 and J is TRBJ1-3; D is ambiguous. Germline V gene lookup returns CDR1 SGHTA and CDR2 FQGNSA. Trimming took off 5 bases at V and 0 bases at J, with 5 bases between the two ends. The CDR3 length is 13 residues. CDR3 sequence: CASSPDSGNTIYF. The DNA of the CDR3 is TGTGCCAGCAGCCCAGACTCTGGAAACACCATATATTTT.

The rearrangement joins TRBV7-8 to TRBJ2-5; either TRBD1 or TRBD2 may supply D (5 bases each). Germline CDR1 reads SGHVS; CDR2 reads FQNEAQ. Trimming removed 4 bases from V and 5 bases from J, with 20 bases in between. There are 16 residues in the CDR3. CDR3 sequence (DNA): TGTGCCAGCAGCTCAAGGGGAGCAGTAAGCCGGGAGACCCAGTACTTC. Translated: CASSSRGAVSRETQYF. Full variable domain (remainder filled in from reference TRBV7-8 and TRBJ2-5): GAGVSQSPRYKVAKRGQDVALRCDPISGHVSLFWYQQALGQGPEFLTYFQNEAQLDKSGLPSDRFFAERPEGSVSTLKIQRTQQEDSAVYLCASSSRGAVSRETQYFGPGTRLLVL.

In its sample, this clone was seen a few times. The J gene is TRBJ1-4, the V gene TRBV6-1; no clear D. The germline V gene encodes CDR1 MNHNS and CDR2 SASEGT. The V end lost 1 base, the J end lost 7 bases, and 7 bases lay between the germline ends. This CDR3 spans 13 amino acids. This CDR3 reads CASSEEGGEKLFF. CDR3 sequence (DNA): TGTGCCAGCAGTGAAGAGGGCGGTGAAAAACTGTTTTTT.

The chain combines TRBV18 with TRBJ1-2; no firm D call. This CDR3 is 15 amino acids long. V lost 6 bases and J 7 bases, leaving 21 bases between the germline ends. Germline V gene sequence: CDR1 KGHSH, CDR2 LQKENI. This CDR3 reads CASSPPSEFISGYTF. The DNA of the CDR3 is TGTGCCAGCTCGCCTCCTTCCGAATTCATATCTGGCTACACCTTC.

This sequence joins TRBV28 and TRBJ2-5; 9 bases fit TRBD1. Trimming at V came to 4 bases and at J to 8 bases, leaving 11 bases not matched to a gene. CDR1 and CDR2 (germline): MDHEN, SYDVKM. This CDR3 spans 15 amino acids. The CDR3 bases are TGTGCCAGCAGTTCCCGCTGGGACAGGGAGGGAACCCAGTACTTC. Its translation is CASSSRWDREGTQYF.

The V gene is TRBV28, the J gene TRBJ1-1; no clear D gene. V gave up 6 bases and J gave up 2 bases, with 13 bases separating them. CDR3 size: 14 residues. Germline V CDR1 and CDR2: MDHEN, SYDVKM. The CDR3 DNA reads TGTGCCAGCAGGCTGTTCACGCTTAACACTGAAGCTTTCTTT. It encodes CASRLFTLNTEAFF. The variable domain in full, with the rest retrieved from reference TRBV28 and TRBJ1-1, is DVKVTQSSRYLVKRTGEKVFLECVQDMDHENMFWYRQDPGLGLRLIYFSYDVKMKEKGDIPEGYSVSREKKERFSLILESASTNQTSMYLCASRLFTLNTEAFFGQGTRLTVV.

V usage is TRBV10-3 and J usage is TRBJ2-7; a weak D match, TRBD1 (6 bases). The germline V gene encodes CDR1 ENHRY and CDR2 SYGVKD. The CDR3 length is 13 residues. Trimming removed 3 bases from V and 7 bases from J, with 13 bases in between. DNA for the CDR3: TGTGCCATCAGTGACCAGACAGGCCAGGAGCAGTACTTC. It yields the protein CAISDQTGQEQYF.

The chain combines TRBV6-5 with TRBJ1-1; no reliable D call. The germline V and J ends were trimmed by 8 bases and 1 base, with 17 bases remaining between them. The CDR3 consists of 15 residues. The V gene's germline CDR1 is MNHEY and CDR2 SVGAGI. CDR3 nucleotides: TGTGCCAGCGAGCCCGGGCGCCTGGGGAACACTGAAGCTTTCTTT. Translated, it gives CASEPGRLGNTEAFF.

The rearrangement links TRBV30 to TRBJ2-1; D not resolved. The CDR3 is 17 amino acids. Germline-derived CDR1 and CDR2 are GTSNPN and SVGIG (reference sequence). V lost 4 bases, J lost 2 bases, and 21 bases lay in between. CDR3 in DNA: TGTGCCTGGACAAAGACCTCTACATCACAAACCTACAATGAGCAGTTCTTC. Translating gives CAWTKTSTSQTYNEQFF. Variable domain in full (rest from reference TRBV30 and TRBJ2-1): SQTIHQWPATLVQPVGSPLSLECTVEGTSNPNLYWYRQAAGRGLQLLFYSVGIGQISSEVPQNLSASRPQDRQFILSSKKLLLSDSGFYLCAWTKTSTSQTYNEQFFGPGTRLTVL.

The CDR3 loop is CASSSGHLETQYF. The CDR3 DNA reads TGTGCCAGCAGTTCGGGACACCTAGAGACCCAGTACTTC. This sequence joins TRBV28 and TRBJ2-5; the D gene is possibly TRBD1 (6 bases). CDR3 length: 13 amino acids. Germline CDR1 is MDHEN and CDR2 is SYDVKM. V lost 4 bases and J 4 bases, leaving 10 bases between the germline ends.

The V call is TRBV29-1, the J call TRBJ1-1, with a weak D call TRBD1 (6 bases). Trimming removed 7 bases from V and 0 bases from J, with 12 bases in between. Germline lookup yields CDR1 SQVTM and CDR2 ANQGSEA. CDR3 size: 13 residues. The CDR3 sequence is CSAVGGLNTEAFF. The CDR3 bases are TGCAGCGCGGTCGGGGGCCTGAACACTGAAGCTTTCTTT.

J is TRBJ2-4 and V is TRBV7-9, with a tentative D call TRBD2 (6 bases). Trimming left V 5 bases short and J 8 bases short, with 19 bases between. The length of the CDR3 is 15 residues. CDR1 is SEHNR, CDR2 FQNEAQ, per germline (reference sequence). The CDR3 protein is CASSLQSHSGDIQYF. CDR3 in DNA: TGTGCCAGCAGCCTACAGAGTCACTCGGGGGACATTCAGTACTTC.

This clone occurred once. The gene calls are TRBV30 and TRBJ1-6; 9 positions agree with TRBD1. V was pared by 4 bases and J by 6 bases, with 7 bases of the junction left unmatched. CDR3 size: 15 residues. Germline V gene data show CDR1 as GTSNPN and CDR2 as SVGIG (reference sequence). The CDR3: CAWIGTGSPNSPLHF. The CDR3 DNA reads TGTGCCTGGATCGGGACAGGGTCACCTAATTCACCCCTCCACTTT.

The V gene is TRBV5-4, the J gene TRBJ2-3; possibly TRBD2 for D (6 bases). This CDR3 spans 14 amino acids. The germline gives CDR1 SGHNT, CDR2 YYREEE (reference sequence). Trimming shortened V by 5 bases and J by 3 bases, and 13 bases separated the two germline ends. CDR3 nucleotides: TGTGCCAGCAGGTCGAGCGGGTGGACAGATACGCAGTATTTT. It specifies CASRSSGWTDTQYF.

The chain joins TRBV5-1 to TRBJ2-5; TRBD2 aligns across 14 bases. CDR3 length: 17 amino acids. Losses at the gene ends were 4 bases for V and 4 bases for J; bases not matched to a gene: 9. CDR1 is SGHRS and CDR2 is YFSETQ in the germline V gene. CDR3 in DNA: TGCGCCAGCAGCCCGAAAGGGACTAGCGGGAGTAGAGAGACCCAGTACTTC. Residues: CASSPKGTSGSRETQYF.

CDR3 sequence: CSVTRTREQYF. CDR3 in DNA: TGCAGTGTAACTAGGACGAGAGAGCAGTACTTC. V usage is TRBV20-1 and J usage is TRBJ2-7, with D possibly being TRBD2 (5 bases). Trimming removed 7 bases from V and 7 bases from J, with 14 bases in between. The length of the CDR3 is 11 residues. From germline, CDR1 is DFQATT and CDR2 SNEGSKA (reference sequence).

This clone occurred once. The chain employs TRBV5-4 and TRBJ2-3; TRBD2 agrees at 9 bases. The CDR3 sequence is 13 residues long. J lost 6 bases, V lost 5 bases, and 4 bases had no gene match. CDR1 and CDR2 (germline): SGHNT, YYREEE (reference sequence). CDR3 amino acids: CASRSSGADTQYF. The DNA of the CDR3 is TGTGCCAGCAGATCTAGCGGGGCGGATACGCAGTATTTT.

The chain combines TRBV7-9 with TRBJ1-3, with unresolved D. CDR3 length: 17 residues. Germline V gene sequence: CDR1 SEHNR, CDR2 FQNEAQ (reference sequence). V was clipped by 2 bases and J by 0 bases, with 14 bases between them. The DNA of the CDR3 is TGTGCCAGCAGCTTACGCAGACCAGAGAGCTCTGGAAACACCATATATTTT. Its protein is CASSLRRPESSGNTIYF.

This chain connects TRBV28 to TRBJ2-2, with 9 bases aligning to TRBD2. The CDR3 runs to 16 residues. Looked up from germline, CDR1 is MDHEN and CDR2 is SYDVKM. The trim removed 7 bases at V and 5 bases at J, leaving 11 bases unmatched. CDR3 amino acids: CASKVKREVETGELFF. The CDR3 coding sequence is TGTGCCAGCAAGGTTAAGCGGGAGGTGGAAACCGGGGAGCTGTTTTTT.

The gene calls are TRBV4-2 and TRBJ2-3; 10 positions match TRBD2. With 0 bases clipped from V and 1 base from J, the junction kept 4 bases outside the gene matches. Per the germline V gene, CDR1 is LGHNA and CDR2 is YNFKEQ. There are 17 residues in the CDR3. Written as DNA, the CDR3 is TGTGCCAGCAGCCAAGATGGCGGGACTAGCGGCACAGATACGCAGTATTTT. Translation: CASSQDGGTSGTDTQYF.

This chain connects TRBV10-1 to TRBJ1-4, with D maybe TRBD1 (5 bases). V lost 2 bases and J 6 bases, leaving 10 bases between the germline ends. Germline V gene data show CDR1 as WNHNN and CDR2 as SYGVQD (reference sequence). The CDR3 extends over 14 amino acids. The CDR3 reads CASSETGGDEKLFF. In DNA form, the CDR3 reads TGCGCCAGCAGTGAGACCGGGGGTGATGAAAAACTGTTTTTT.

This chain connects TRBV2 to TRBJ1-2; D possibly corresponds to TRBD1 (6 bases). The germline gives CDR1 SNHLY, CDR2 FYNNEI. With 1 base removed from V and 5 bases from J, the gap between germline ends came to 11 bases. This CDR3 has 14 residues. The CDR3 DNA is TGTGCCAGCAGTGAAGAGGGACACGAATATGGCTACACCTTC. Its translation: CASSEEGHEYGYTF. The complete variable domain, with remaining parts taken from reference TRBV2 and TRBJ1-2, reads EPEVTQTPSHQVTQMGQEVILRCVPISNHLYFYWYRQILGQKVEFLVSFYNNEISEKSEIFDDQFSVERPDGSNFTLKIRSTKLEDSAMYFCASSEEGHEYGYTFGSGTRLTVV.

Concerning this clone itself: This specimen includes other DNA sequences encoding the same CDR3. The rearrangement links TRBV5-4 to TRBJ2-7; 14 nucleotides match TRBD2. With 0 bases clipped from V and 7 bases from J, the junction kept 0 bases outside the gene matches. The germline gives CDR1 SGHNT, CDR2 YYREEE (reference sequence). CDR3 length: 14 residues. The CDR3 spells CASSLGLAGGEQYF. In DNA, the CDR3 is TGTGCCAGCAGCTTGGGACTAGCGGGAGGGGAGCAGTACTTC. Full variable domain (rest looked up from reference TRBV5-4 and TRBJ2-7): ETGVTQSPTHLIKTRGQQVTLRCSSQSGHNTVSWYQQALGQGPQFIFQYYREEENGRGNFPPRFSGLQFPNYSSELNVNALELDDSALYLCASSLGLAGGEQYFGPGTRLTVT.

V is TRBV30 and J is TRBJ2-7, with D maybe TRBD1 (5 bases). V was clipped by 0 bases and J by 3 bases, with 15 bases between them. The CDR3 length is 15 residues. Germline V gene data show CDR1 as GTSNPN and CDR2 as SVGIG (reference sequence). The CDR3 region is CAWSVGAGQIYEQYF. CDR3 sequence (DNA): TGTGCCTGGAGTGTAGGGGCAGGCCAAATCTACGAGCAGTACTTC. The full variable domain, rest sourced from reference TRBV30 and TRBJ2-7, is SQTIHQWPATLVQPVGSPLSLECTVEGTSNPNLYWYRQAAGRGLQLLFYSVGIGQISSEVPQNLSASRPQDRQFILSSKKLLLSDSGFYLCAWSVGAGQIYEQYFGPGTRLTVT.

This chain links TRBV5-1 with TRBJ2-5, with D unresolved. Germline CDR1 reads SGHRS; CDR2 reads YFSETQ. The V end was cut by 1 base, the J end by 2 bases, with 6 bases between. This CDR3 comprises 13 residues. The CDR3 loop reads CASSLLQQETQYF. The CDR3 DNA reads TGCGCCAGCAGCTTGTTACAGCAAGAGACCCAGTACTTC.